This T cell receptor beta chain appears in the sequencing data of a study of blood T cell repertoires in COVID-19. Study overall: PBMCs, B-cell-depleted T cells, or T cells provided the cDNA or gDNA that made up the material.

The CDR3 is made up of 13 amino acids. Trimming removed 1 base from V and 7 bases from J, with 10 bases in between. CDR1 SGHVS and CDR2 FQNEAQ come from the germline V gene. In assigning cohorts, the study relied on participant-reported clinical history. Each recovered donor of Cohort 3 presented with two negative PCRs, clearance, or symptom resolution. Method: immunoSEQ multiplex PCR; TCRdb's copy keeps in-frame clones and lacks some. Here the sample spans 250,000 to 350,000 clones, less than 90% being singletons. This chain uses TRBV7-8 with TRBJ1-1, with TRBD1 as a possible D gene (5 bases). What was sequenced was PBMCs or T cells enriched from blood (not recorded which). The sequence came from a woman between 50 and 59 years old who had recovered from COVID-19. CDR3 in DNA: TGTGCCAGCAGCTTAGAGTGGGGCGTTGAAGCTTTCTTT. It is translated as CASSLEWGVEAFF.